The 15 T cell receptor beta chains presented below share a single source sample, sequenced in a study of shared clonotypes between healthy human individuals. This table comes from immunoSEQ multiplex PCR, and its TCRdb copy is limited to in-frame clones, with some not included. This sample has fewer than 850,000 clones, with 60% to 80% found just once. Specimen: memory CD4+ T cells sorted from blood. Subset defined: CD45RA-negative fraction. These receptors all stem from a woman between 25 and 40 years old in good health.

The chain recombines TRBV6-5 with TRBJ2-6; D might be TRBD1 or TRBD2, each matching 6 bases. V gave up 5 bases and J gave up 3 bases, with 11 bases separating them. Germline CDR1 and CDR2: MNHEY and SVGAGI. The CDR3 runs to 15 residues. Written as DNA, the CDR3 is TGTGCCAGCAGTAATGGGGGGCTTGGGGCCAACGTCCTGACTTTC. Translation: CASSNGGLGANVLTF.

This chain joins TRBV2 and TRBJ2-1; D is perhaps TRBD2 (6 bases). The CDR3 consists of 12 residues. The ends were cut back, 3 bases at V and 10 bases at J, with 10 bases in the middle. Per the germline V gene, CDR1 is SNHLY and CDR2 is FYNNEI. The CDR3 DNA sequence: TGTGCCAGCAGTGAGGCGGGACTCGAGCAGTTCTTC. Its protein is CASSEAGLEQFF.

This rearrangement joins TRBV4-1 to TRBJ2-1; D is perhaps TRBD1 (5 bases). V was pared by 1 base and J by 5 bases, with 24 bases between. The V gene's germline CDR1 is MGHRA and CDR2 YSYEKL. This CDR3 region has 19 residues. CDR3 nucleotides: TGCGCCAGCAGCCAAGGACGTGGACCATCAAGGAAAGGGGACAATGAGCAGTTCTTC. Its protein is CASSQGRGPSRKGDNEQFF.

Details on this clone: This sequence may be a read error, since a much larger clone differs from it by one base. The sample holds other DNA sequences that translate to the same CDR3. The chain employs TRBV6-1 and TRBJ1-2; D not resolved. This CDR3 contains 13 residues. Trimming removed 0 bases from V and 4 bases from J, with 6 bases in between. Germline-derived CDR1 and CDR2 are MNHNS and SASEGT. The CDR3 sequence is CASSEAGSYGYTF. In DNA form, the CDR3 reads TGTGCCAGCAGTGAAGCCGGCAGCTATGGCTACACCTTC.

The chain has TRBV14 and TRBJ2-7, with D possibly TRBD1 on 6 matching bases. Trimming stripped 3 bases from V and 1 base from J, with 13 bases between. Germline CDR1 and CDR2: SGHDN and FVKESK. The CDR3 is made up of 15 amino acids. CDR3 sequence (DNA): TGTGCCAGCAGCCAGACCGGGACACCTTCCTACGAGCAGTACTTC. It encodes CASSQTGTPSYEQYF.

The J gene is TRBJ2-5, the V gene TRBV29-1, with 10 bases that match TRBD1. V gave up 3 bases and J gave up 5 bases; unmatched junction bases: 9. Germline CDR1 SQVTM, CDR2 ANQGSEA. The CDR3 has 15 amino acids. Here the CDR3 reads CSVEEDRGPGETQYF. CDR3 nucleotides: TGCAGCGTTGAGGAAGACAGGGGGCCGGGGGAGACCCAGTACTTC.

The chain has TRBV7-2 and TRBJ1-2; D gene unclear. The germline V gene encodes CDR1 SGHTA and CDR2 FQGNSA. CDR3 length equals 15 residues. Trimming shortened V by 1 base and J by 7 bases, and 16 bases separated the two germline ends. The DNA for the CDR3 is TGTGCCAGCAGCTTAGACGGCGGGAAACTGCGTGGCTACACCTTC. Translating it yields CASSLDGGKLRGYTF.

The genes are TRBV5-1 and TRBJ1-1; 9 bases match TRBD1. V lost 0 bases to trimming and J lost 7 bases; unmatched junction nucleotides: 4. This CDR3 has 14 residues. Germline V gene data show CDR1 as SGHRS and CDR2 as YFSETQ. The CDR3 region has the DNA TGCGCCAGCAGCTTGGATTCGGGACAGGGTGAAGCTTTCTTT. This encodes CASSLDSGQGEAFF. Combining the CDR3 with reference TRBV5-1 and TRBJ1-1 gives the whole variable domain KAGVTQTPRYLIKTRGQQVTLSCSPISGHRSVSWYQQTPGQGLQFLFEYFSETQRNKGNFPGRFSGRQFSNSRSEMNVSTLELGDSALYLCASSLDSGQGEAFFGQGTRLTVV.

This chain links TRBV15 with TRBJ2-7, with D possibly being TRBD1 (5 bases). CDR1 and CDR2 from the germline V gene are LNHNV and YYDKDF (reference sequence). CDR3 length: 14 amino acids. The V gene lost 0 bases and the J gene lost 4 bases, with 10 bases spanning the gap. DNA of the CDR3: TGTGCCACCAGCAGAGAGGCAGGGCAATACGAGCAGTACTTC. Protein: CATSREAGQYEQYF.

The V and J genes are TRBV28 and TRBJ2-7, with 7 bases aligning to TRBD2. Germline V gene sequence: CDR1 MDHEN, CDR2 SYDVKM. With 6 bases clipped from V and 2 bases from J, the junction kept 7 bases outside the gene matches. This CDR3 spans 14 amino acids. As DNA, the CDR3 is TGTGCCAGCAGGCGACAGAGCGGGGCCTACGAGCAGTACTTC. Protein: CASRRQSGAYEQYF.

The CDR3 region has the DNA TGTGCCTGGAGTGTACAGGCAGGGTGGGGTCTCGGTGAAGCTTTCTTT. Translation gives CAWSVQAGWGLGEAFF. This chain connects TRBV30 to TRBJ1-1, with D possibly being TRBD1 (5 bases). Germline lookup yields CDR1 GTSNPN and CDR2 SVGIG (reference sequence). Trimming took 0 bases from V and 7 from J, leaving 21 bases between them. The CDR3 spans 16 residues.

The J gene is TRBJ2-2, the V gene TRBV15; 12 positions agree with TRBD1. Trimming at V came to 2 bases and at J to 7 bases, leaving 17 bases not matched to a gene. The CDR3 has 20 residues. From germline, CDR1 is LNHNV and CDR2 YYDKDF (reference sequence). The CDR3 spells CATSRPHGATGTGGSGELFF. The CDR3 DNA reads TGTGCCACCAGCAGACCCCACGGGGCGACCGGGACAGGGGGCAGCGGGGAGCTGTTTTTT. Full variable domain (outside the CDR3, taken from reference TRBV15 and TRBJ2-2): DAMVIQNPRYQVTQFGKPVTLSCSQTLNHNVMYWYQQKSSQAPKLLFHYYDKDFNNEADTPDNFQSRRPNTSFCFLDIRSPGLGDTAMYLCATSRPHGATGTGGSGELFFGEGSRLTVL.

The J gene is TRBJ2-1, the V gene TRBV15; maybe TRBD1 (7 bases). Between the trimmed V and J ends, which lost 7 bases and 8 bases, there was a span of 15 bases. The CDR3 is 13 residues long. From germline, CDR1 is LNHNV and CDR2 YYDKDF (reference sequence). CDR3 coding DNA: TGTGCCACCAAGCGGCAGGGGGGTTATGAGCAGTTCTTC. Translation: CATKRQGGYEQFF.

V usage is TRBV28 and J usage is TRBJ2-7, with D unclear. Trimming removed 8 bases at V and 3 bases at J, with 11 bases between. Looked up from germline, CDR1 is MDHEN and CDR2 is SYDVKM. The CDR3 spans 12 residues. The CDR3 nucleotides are TGTGCCAGCCGCCAGTCGCTCTACGAGCAGTACTTC. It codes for CASRQSLYEQYF.

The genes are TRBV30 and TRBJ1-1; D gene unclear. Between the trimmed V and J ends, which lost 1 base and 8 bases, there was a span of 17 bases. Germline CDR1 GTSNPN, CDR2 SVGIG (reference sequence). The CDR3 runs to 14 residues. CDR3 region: CAWSELEPNQEAFF. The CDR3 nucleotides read TGTGCCTGGAGTGAGTTAGAACCTAACCAGGAAGCTTTCTTT.